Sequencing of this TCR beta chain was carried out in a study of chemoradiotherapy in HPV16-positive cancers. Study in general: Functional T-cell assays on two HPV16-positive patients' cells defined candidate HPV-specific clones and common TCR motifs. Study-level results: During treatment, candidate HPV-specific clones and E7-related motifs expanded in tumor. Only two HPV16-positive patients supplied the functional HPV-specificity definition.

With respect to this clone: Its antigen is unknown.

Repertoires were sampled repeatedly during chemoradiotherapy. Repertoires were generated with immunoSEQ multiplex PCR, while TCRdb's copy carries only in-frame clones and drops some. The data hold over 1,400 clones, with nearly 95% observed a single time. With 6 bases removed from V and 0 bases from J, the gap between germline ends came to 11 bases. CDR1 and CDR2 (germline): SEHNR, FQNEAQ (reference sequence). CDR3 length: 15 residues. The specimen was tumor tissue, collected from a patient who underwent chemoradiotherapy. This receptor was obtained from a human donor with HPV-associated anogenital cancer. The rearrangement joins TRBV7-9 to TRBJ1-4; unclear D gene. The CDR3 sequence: CASSSDGTTNEKLFF. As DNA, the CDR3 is TGTGCCAGCAGTTCAGACGGGACAACTAATGAAAAACTGTTTTTT.